This record concerns one TCR beta chain sequence. This sample is drawn from a study of CD8 T cells in Susac syndrome. Reverse transcription of roughly 0.5 to 1 ug RNA was carried out with random hexamers. TCRdb fed the immunoSEQ multiplex PCR reads into MiXCR, producing one record per CDR3 protein. Found here are more than 120,000 distinct CDR3 sequences, roughly 95% of them singletons; the top ten hold nearly 0.085%. The germline CDR1 and CDR2 sequences are SGHTA and FQGTGA. Losses at the gene ends were 5 bases for V and 6 bases for J; bases not matched to a gene: 8. The CDR3 is 14 residues long. The sample was CD4+ T cells from PBMCs. The receptor comes from a human donor in good health. The V and J genes are TRBV7-3 and TRBJ2-7, with 9 bases aligning to TRBD1. CDR3 in DNA: TGTGCCAGCAGCACAGGGGGCGCAACTTCCGAGCAGTACTTC. Its protein is CASSTGGATSEQYF.